Following are 19 T cell receptor beta chains from one sample sequenced in a study of blood T cells in healthy people across ages (dated by TCRdb to 2015 to 2017). The library was obtained by 5' RACE. The reads were generated on an Illumina HiSeq 2500. A second roughly 6 to 11 cycle PCR used a sample-barcoded 5' primer and a J-beta primer mix. TCRdb reprocessing: public reads trimmed at Q25 with fastp, clones called with MiXCR, in-frame beta chains kept. Identical CDR3 proteins give one entry, which carries the most common genes and DNA. The sample data list 650,000 to 1,000,000 distinct CDR3 sequences, and under 40% of these were observed just once. 13% of the sample is taken by the ten largest. The sequenced sample was blood. Receptor source: a man aged 18 to 35 in good health.

This clonotype was counted between two and nine times. The chain has TRBV4-3 and TRBJ2-7; 10 nucleotides line up with TRBD2. The CDR3 runs 17 residues. Germline V lookup: CDR1 LGHNA, CDR2 YSLEER. V lost 2 bases to trimming and J lost 0 bases; unmatched junction nucleotides: 7. The CDR3 DNA sequence: TGCGCCAGCAGCCAATCGCTAGCGGGGGCGTCCTCCTACGAGCAGTACTTC. This codes for CASSQSLAGASSYEQYF.

V is TRBV28 and J is TRBJ1-5; tentatively, D is TRBD1 (5 bases). The germline V gene has CDR1 MDHEN and CDR2 SYDVKM. The ends were cut back, 2 bases at V and 6 bases at J, with 11 bases in the middle. This CDR3 contains 14 residues. The CDR3 region is CASSLRQGSQPQHF. The CDR3 DNA reads TGTGCCAGCAGTTTAAGGCAGGGCTCTCAGCCCCAGCATTTT.

The chain joins TRBV12-3 or TRBV12-4 to TRBJ1-1; D gene ambiguous. Trimming shortened V by 2 bases and J by 7 bases, and 8 bases separated the two germline ends. This CDR3 has 12 amino acids. The CDR3 region is CASSLLGNEAFF. The CDR3 DNA is TGTGCCAGCAGTTTACTGGGGAATGAAGCTTTCTTT.

The chain recombines TRBV13 with TRBJ1-5; D not resolved. The CDR3 sequence is 15 residues long. Germline CDR1 is PRHDT and CDR2 is FYEKMQ (reference sequence). V shed 5 bases and J shed 0 bases, with 11 bases lying between them. Written as DNA, the CDR3 is TGTGCCAGCAGCATGCGGACGGTTAGCAATCAGCCCCAGCATTTT. This gives the protein CASSMRTVSNQPQHF.

In nucleotides, the CDR3 is TGTGCCACCAGTGATCCCAGGGGGACTAGAACCTATGAGCAGTTCTTC. Amino acids: CATSDPRGTRTYEQFF. This chain uses TRBV24-1 with TRBJ2-1, with D perhaps TRBD2 (8 bases). Germline V gene lookup returns CDR1 KGHDR and CDR2 SFDVKD. Trimming removed 3 bases from V and 8 bases from J, with 19 bases in between. CDR3 size: 16 residues.

The chain is built from TRBV10-3 and TRBJ2-7, with 10 bases aligning to TRBD2. Germline values: CDR1 ENHRY, CDR2 SYGVKD. The CDR3 has 17 amino acids. V shed 3 bases, J shed 2 bases, and the junction held 10 bases outside the gene matches. CDR3 amino acids: CAISEERGGLYTYEQYF. The CDR3, as DNA: TGTGCCATCAGTGAAGAGCGGGGGGGCTTATACACCTACGAGCAGTACTTC.

V usage is TRBV5-1 and J usage is TRBJ2-5; TRBD1 matches 9 bases. The germline gives CDR1 SGHRS, CDR2 YFSETQ. Trimming removed 1 base from V and 5 bases from J; junction bases left unmatched: 3. This CDR3 has 14 residues. CDR3 nucleotide sequence: TGCGCCAGCAGCTTGACAGGGGGCCGGGAGACCCAGTACTTC. It yields the protein CASSLTGGRETQYF.

The V and J genes are TRBV7-9 and TRBJ2-1; possibly TRBD2 for D (5 bases). This CDR3 has 14 amino acids. The germline gives CDR1 SEHNR, CDR2 FQNEAQ (reference sequence). The ends were cut back, 5 bases at V and 13 bases at J, with 21 bases in the middle. CDR3 bases: TGTGCCAGCAGCCCATTCGGTCAGAGGGAGACCCAGTTCTTC. This encodes CASSPFGQRETQFF.

As concerns this clonotype: A read error may be the cause here, since a much bigger clone is one base away. The rearrangement joins TRBV20-1 to TRBJ2-5; 7 bases fit TRBD1. The CDR3 length is 13 residues. The germline V gene has CDR1 DFQATT and CDR2 SNEGSKA (reference sequence). Here the CDR3 reads CSAMGQRQGTQYF. The CDR3 coding sequence is TGCAGTGCTATGGGACAGAGACAAGGGACCCAGTACTTC.

Of note for this clonotype: It may be a read error: a sequence one base away is much more abundant. The CDR3 loop reads CASSPGLADEQFF. The CDR3 bases are TGCGCCAGCAGCCCGGGACTAGCCGACGAGCAGTTCTTC. This chain joins TRBV5-1 and TRBJ2-1, with 9 bases identical to TRBD2. The germline CDR1 and CDR2 sequences are SGHRS and YFSETQ. The CDR3 spans 13 residues. Trimming took 4 bases from V and 10 from J; bases not matched to a gene: 6.

This clonotype appeared once. This sequence may be a read error, since a much larger clone differs from it by one base. Here the CDR3 DNA reads TGTGCCGGCAGTTTTCGGACACAAAACCTCGAGACCCAGTACTTC. Its protein product is CAGSFRTQNLETQYF. The V gene is TRBV12-3 or TRBV12-4, the J gene TRBJ2-7, with TRBD1 as a possible D gene (5 bases). The J call may be incorrect, as the DNA end agrees better with TRBJ2-5. The CDR3 is 15 amino acids.

This clonotype was found a few times. The chain is built from TRBV6-1 and TRBJ1-1, with TRBD1 identical over 8 bases. The CDR3 runs to 14 residues. Germline assignment: CDR1 MNHNS and CDR2 SASEGT. Germline trimming cut 6 bases from V and 2 bases from J; bases unmatched to any gene: 5. CDR3 bases: TGTGCCAGCAGATCAGGGGGCGCTAACACTGAAGCTTTCTTT. Its translation is CASRSGGANTEAFF.

The chain has TRBV20-1 and TRBJ2-1; maybe TRBD2 (5 bases). V lost 1 base, J lost 2 bases, and 15 bases lay in between. Germline loops: CDR1 DFQATT, CDR2 SNEGSKA (reference sequence). The CDR3 is 16 amino acids. This CDR3 reads CSARGTLELPYNEQFF. The CDR3, as DNA: TGCAGTGCTAGAGGGACTCTAGAGTTACCCTACAATGAGCAGTTCTTC.

CDR3: CAGVGGSNNEQFF. CDR3 nucleotide sequence: TGTGCCGGGGTGGGGGGGAGTAACAATGAGCAGTTCTTC. This chain joins TRBV21-1 and TRBJ2-1; TRBD1 reflects the table's D call only, with no check against the DNA. TRBV21-1 is described as a pseudogene. The CDR3 covers 13 residues.

This clonotype was found a few times. This chain uses TRBV28 with TRBJ2-3; D not certain. V dropped 5 bases and J dropped 2 bases, with 14 bases sitting between them. CDR1 and CDR2 (germline): MDHEN, SYDVKM. The CDR3 has 15 amino acids. The CDR3 reads CASSKGSWNTDTQYF. DNA of the CDR3: TGTGCCAGCAGTAAGGGCAGTTGGAACACAGATACGCAGTATTTT.

Points on this clonotype: One end of the junction varies from germline; a read error may be responsible. The CDR3 DNA reads TGTACCAGCAGCCAAGGTCGCGTATCCGAGCAGTACTTC. This translates into CTSSQGRVSEQYF. The chain carries TRBV3-1 and TRBJ2-5; no reliable D call. The assigned J gene may be wrong: the sequence end matches TRBJ2-7 better. CDR1 and CDR2 (germline): LGHDT, YNNKEL (reference sequence). This CDR3 has 13 amino acids.

The chain employs TRBV7-3 and TRBJ2-3; 13 nucleotides line up with TRBD2. The CDR3 is made up of 16 amino acids. Germline V lookup: CDR1 SGHTA, CDR2 FQGTGA. The J segment lost 2 bases and the V segment lost 3 bases, leaving 2 bases of the junction unmatched. CDR3 in amino acids: CASSLGLAGLTDTQYF. As DNA, the CDR3 is TGTGCCAGCAGCTTGGGACTAGCGGGGCTCACAGATACGCAGTATTTT.

The chain recombines TRBV7-2 with TRBJ2-1; maybe TRBD2 (6 bases). The germline V and J ends were trimmed by 2 bases and 0 bases, with 14 bases remaining between them. CDR3 size: 17 residues. Germline CDR1 SGHTA, CDR2 FQGNSA. The CDR3 region is CASSLLQSGDSYNEQFF. The CDR3, as DNA: TGTGCCAGCAGCTTACTTCAATCGGGGGACTCCTACAATGAGCAGTTCTTC.

This clonotype was seen a handful of times. The J gene is TRBJ1-1, the V gene TRBV27; tentatively, D is TRBD1 (6 bases). Trimming cost V 2 bases and J 10 bases, with 17 bases left between them. CDR1 and CDR2 (germline): MNHEY, SMNVEV (reference sequence). This CDR3 is built from 14 residues. CDR3 amino acids: CASSLVGWTEGAFF. For the CDR3, the DNA is TGTGCCAGCAGTTTAGTAGGTTGGACAGAAGGAGCTTTCTTT.